Listed below are T cell receptor beta chains from one sample, sequenced in a study of T cell repertoires in aging, cancer and after chemotherapy. TCRdb re-called the multiplex PCR reads with MiXCR, one entry per CDR3 protein. The table shows under 4,000 distinct CDR3 sequences, with approximately 20% occurring only once. The specimen was blood. The source is a human donor with a blood cancer. The CDR3 runs from the conserved cysteine through the conserved F or W. D genes are given only for firm matches. Only part of the rows carry a size: once, few, many, or a class if the clone is expanded.

j_gene: TRBJ1-2; v_gene: TRBV7-9; abundance: few; d_gene: -; CDR3aa: CASSLVSQGLSGYTF; CDR3nt: TGTGCCAGCAGCTTAGTATCGCAGGGGCTTTCTGGCTACACCTTC
j_gene: TRBJ2-1; v_gene: TRBV29-1; abundance: large; d_gene: -; CDR3aa: CSVAPGRSSYNEQFF; CDR3nt: TGCAGCGTTGCCCCTGGACGGAGCTCCTACAATGAGCAGTTCTTC
j_gene: TRBJ1-2; v_gene: TRBV5-6; abundance: medium-sized; d_gene: -; CDR3aa: CASREGALGYTF; CDR3nt: TGTGCCAGCAGGGAAGGGGCGCTTGGCTACACCTTC
j_gene: TRBJ1-2; v_gene: TRBV20-1; abundance: few; d_gene: -; CDR3aa: CSARDWDDQGYRGYTF; CDR3nt: TGCAGTGCTAGAGATTGGGATGATCAGGGATATCGGGGCTACACCTTC
j_gene: TRBJ2-5; v_gene: TRBV7-9; abundance: -; d_gene: TRBD1; CDR3aa: CASRKIGTGQETQYF; CDR3nt: TGTGCCAGCAGAAAGATTGGGACAGGTCAAGAGACCCAGTACTTC
j_gene: TRBJ1-3; v_gene: TRBV6-5; abundance: medium-sized; d_gene: -; CDR3aa: CASRRGSSGNTIYF; CDR3nt: TGTGCCAGCAGGAGGGGAAGCTCTGGAAACACCATATATTTT
j_gene: TRBJ2-7; v_gene: TRBV18; abundance: medium-sized; d_gene: -; CDR3aa: CASSPPDWQGSYEQYF; CDR3nt: TGTGCCAGCTCACCACCCGATTGGCAGGGATCCTACGAGCAGTACTTC
j_gene: TRBJ2-7; v_gene: TRBV6-4; abundance: medium-sized; d_gene: TRBD1; CDR3aa: CASSPGQGEGSYEQYF; CDR3nt: TGTGCCAGCAGTCCGGGACAGGGTGAAGGGTCCTACGAGCAGTACTTC
j_gene: TRBJ2-1; v_gene: TRBV6-5; abundance: medium-sized; d_gene: TRBD2; CDR3aa: CASSYSKRGGYNEQFF; CDR3nt: TGTGCCAGCAGTTACTCGAAGCGGGGGGGTTACAATGAGCAGTTCTTC
j_gene: TRBJ1-2; v_gene: TRBV19; abundance: medium-sized; d_gene: TRBD1; CDR3aa: CASSLMATGTGDGYTF; CDR3nt: TGTGCCAGTAGTCTGATGGCAACCGGGACAGGGGATGGCTACACCTTC
j_gene: TRBJ2-5; v_gene: TRBV6-1; abundance: once; d_gene: -; CDR3aa: CASSGGGSSETQYF; CDR3nt: TGCGCCAGCAGTGGAGGCGGAAGTTCGGAGACCCAGTACTTC
j_gene: TRBJ1-2; v_gene: TRBV5-1; abundance: -; d_gene: -; CDR3aa: CASTQSGRGYTF; CDR3nt: TGCGCCAGCACCCAGTCCGGTCGGGGCTACACCTTC
j_gene: TRBJ1-3; v_gene: TRBV11-2; abundance: -; d_gene: TRBD1; CDR3aa: CASSPQGSRNTIYF; CDR3nt: TGTGCCAGCAGCCCACAGGGGTCTCGAAACACCATATATTTT
j_gene: TRBJ1-1; v_gene: TRBV20-1; abundance: -; d_gene: -; CDR3aa: CSARDKAVGAEAFF; CDR3nt: TGCAGTGCTAGAGATAAGGCGGTCGGAGCTGAAGCTTTCTTT
j_gene: TRBJ2-1; v_gene: TRBV24-1; abundance: few; d_gene: -; CDR3aa: CATSDLTRGAANEQFF; CDR3nt: TGTGCCACCAGTGATTTGACGCGGGGCGCGGCCAATGAGCAGTTCTTC
j_gene: TRBJ1-2; v_gene: TRBV6-1; abundance: medium-sized; d_gene: -; CDR3aa: CASSESQSNYGYTF; CDR3nt: TGTGCCAGCAGTGAATCCCAGTCAAACTATGGCTACACCTTC
j_gene: TRBJ1-6; v_gene: TRBV27; abundance: medium-sized; d_gene: TRBD1; CDR3aa: CASSSDRAIDLHF; CDR3nt: TGTGCCAGCAGTTCCGACAGGGCCATAGACCTCCACTTT
j_gene: TRBJ1-5; v_gene: TRBV19; abundance: hyperexpanded; d_gene: -; CDR3aa: CAAEGGMNQPQHF; CDR3nt: TGTGCCGCAGAAGGGGGGATGAATCAGCCCCAGCATTTT
j_gene: TRBJ2-4; v_gene: TRBV12-3/TRBV12-4; abundance: medium-sized; d_gene: -; CDR3aa: CASSLTGRNIQYF; CDR3nt: TGTGCCAGCAGTTTAACAGGGAGAAACATTCAGTACTTC
j_gene: TRBJ2-1; v_gene: TRBV27; abundance: medium-sized; d_gene: -; CDR3aa: CASSLLGLANEQFF; CDR3nt: TGTGCCAGCAGTTTACTCGGACTCGCAAATGAGCAGTTCTTC
j_gene: TRBJ1-1; v_gene: TRBV6-4; abundance: medium-sized; d_gene: -; CDR3aa: CASSDSDNTEAFF; CDR3nt: TGTGCCAGCAGTGACTCTGACAACACTGAAGCTTTCTTT
j_gene: TRBJ1-2; v_gene: TRBV20-1; abundance: medium-sized; d_gene: TRBD1; CDR3aa: CSAGTGSSYGYTF; CDR3nt: TGCAGTGCCGGGACAGGTTCAAGCTATGGCTACACCTTC
j_gene: TRBJ2-2; v_gene: TRBV25-1; abundance: -; d_gene: TRBD1; CDR3aa: CASRDRANTGELFF; CDR3nt: TGTGCCAGCAGAGACAGGGCCAACACCGGGGAGCTGTTTTTT
j_gene: TRBJ2-7; v_gene: TRBV7-2; abundance: -; d_gene: -; CDR3aa: CASSWREPPYEQYF; CDR3nt: TGTGCCAGCAGCTGGCGGGAACCCCCCTACGAGCAGTACTTC